This T cell receptor beta chain came from a study of cytomegalovirus exposure and HLA in healthy donors. Germline CDR1 SGHAT, CDR2 FQDESV (reference sequence). The CDR3 length is 15 residues. V was pared by 2 bases and J by 5 bases, with 7 bases of the junction left unmatched. Broader study findings: In an earlier analysis, productive rearrangement rates for most beta V segments clustered near 87% or 30%.

The PCR used 60 Vbeta and 13 Jbeta primers. Here immunoSEQ multiplex PCR was the method, and the copy in TCRdb shows in-frame clones only, minus some. The sample shows about 120,000 clones, roughly 76% of them seen only once. Comments on this clone: Its antigen is still unknown.

This receptor was identified in a woman between 45 and 60 years old in good health and CMV-seronegative. Sequencing used PBMCs. V gene TRBV11-1 combines with J gene TRBJ2-5; TRBD1 agrees at 8 bases. As DNA, the CDR3 is TGTGCCAGCAGCTTAATTCGGACAGGGAGGGAGACCCAGTACTTC. This encodes CASSLIRTGRETQYF.